These T cell receptor beta chains were read from a single sample in a study of regulatory T cells in long-lasting Graves disease. TCRdb fed the multiplex PCR reads into MiXCR, producing one record per CDR3 protein. The sample includes about 660,000 distinct CDR3 sequences, about 30% of them seen just once. The specimen was peripheral blood mononuclear cells (PBMCs), collected when the disease was refractory, from a patient treated with antithyroid drugs. All receptors come from a female donor with Graves disease. CDR3s include the opening cysteine and the closing phenylalanine or tryptophan. The order of the fields is V gene, D gene, clone size, J gene, CDR3 protein, CDR3 DNA. The D gene is left open where the match is weak. Clone size is shown for a subset of rows, as once, few, many or a class of expanded clone.

V: TRBV20-1; D: -; size: -; J: TRBJ2-7; CDR3: CSAREPGRSYEQYF; DNA: TGCAGTGCTAGAGAACCGGGGCGCTCCTACGAGCAGTACTTC
V: TRBV18; D: -; size: -; J: TRBJ2-5; CDR3: CASSPHAGETQYF; DNA: TGTGCCAGCTCACCACACGCAGGCGAGACCCAGTACTTC
V: TRBV7-6; D: TRBD1; size: few; J: TRBJ1-6; CDR3: CASSLDRGLNSPLHF; DNA: TGTGCCAGCAGCCTAGACAGGGGGCTCAATTCACCCCTCCACTTT
V: TRBV12-3/TRBV12-4; D: TRBD1; size: few; J: TRBJ2-5; CDR3: CASSIRGRGETQYF; DNA: TGTGCCAGCAGTATCAGGGGGCGAGGGGAGACCCAGTACTTC
V: TRBV11-1; D: TRBD2; size: -; J: TRBJ2-3; CDR3: CASSSVIFTSGSQYF; DNA: TGTGCCAGCAGCTCAGTCATCTTTACTAGCGGGTCGCAGTATTTT
V: TRBV5-1; D: -; size: many; J: TRBJ1-1; CDR3: CASSLAPGLNTEAFF; DNA: TGTGCCAGCAGCTTAGCCCCGGGTTTGAACACTGAAGCTTTCTTT
V: TRBV19; D: -; size: -; J: TRBJ2-2; CDR3: CASSTSDSLPHGTGELFF; DNA: TGTGCCAGTAGTACTTCAGACAGCCTACCCCACGGGACCGGGGAGCTGTTTTTT
V: TRBV29-1; D: -; size: -; J: TRBJ2-4; CDR3: CSVEDLTQNIQYF; DNA: TGCAGCGTTGAAGATCTAACACAAAACATTCAGTACTTC
V: TRBV11-2; D: -; size: many; J: TRBJ2-7; CDR3: CASSLMAAHSYEQYF; DNA: TGTGCCAGCAGCTTAATGGCAGCGCACTCCTACGAGCAGTACTTC
V: TRBV20-1; D: -; size: -; J: TRBJ2-7; CDR3: CSARGPSSYEQYF; DNA: TGCAGTGCTAGGGGCCCTAGCTCCTACGAGCAGTACTTC
V: TRBV20-1; D: -; size: few; J: TRBJ1-2; CDR3: CSARSFGAGEFYGYTF; DNA: TGCAGTGCTAGATCTTTCGGTGCAGGGGAGTTCTATGGCTACACCTTC
V: TRBV12-3/TRBV12-4; D: -; size: many; J: TRBJ1-1; CDR3: CASSPARGRETEAFF; DNA: TGTGCCAGCAGCCCGGCCCGGGGACGGGAGACTGAAGCTTTCTTT
V: TRBV28; D: TRBD2; size: -; J: TRBJ2-5; CDR3: CASSPGPGLQETQYF; DNA: TGTGCCAGCTCACCGGGACCGGGACTACAAGAGACCCAGTACTTC
V: TRBV6-1; D: -; size: many; J: TRBJ1-6; CDR3: CASSESVGSPLHF; DNA: TGTGCCAGCAGTGAAAGTGTTGGTTCACCCCTCCACTTT
V: TRBV6-1; D: -; size: -; J: TRBJ2-7; CDR3: CASSEAWNPEFYEQYF; DNA: TGTGCCAGCAGTGAAGCCTGGAACCCGGAGTTCTACGAGCAGTACTTC
V: TRBV29-1; D: TRBD1; size: -; J: TRBJ2-1; CDR3: CSVRDRGANEQFF; DNA: TGCAGCGTCCGGGACAGGGGAGCAAATGAGCAGTTCTTC
V: TRBV18; D: TRBD1; size: few; J: TRBJ1-5; CDR3: CASSTAGGISNQPQHF; DNA: TGTGCCAGCTCAACTGCAGGGGGAATTAGCAATCAGCCCCAGCATTTT
V: TRBV7-2; D: -; size: few; J: TRBJ1-2; CDR3: CASSYTKGQSYGYTF; DNA: TGTGCCAGCAGCTATACCAAGGGGCAGAGCTATGGCTACACCTTC
V: TRBV20-1; D: -; size: -; J: TRBJ2-7; CDR3: CSASRNTVPYEQYF; DNA: TGCAGTGCTAGTCGTAACACGGTTCCCTACGAGCAGTACTTC
V: TRBV5-1; D: -; size: -; J: TRBJ2-6; CDR3: CASSSLPPGRGSGANVLTF; DNA: TGCGCCAGCAGCTCACTCCCGCCGGGACGGGGATCCGGGGCCAACGTCCTGACTTTC
V: TRBV12-3/TRBV12-4; D: -; size: -; J: TRBJ1-5; CDR3: CASSLAGLLCNQPQHF; DNA: TGTGCCAGCAGTTTAGCGGGGCTTTTATGCAATCAGCCCCAGCATTTT
V: TRBV29-1; D: TRBD1; size: -; J: TRBJ1-1; CDR3: CSVELRTGITEAFF; DNA: TGCAGCGTTGAGCTTCGGACAGGGATCACTGAAGCTTTCTTT
V: TRBV20-1; D: TRBD1; size: -; J: TRBJ1-5; CDR3: CSAEGTGQAQPQHF; DNA: TGCAGTGCGGAAGGGACAGGGCAAGCTCAGCCCCAGCATTTT
V: TRBV5-1; D: -; size: few; J: TRBJ2-5; CDR3: CASMGVEETQYF; DNA: TGCGCCAGCATGGGGGTTGAAGAGACCCAGTACTTC
V: TRBV4-1; D: -; size: once; J: TRBJ1-3; CDR3: CASSQDRGQGNTIYF; DNA: TGCGCCAGCAGCCAAGACAGGGGACAAGGAAACACCATATATTTT
V: TRBV20-1; D: -; size: few; J: TRBJ1-5; CDR3: CSARGWGAGNQPQHF; DNA: TGCAGTGCTAGAGGGTGGGGGGCTGGCAATCAGCCCCAGCATTTT
V: TRBV5-1; D: TRBD1; size: once; J: TRBJ2-7; CDR3: CASSTDRGGYEQYF; DNA: TGCGCCAGCAGCACCGACAGGGGCGGCTACGAGCAGTACTTC
V: TRBV7-9; D: TRBD1; size: -; J: TRBJ1-1; CDR3: CASSLQGAGEAFF; DNA: TGTGCCAGCAGCTTACAGGGGGCTGGTGAAGCTTTCTTT
V: TRBV9; D: -; size: -; J: TRBJ2-5; CDR3: CASNSRVGETQYF; DNA: TGTGCCAGCAATTCAAGGGTTGGAGAGACCCAGTACTTC
V: TRBV5-1; D: -; size: -; J: TRBJ1-3; CDR3: CASSPDRIGNTIYF; DNA: TGCGCCAGCAGCCCGGACAGAATCGGAAACACCATATATTTT
V: TRBV3-1; D: TRBD2; size: few; J: TRBJ2-5; CDR3: CASSQDGSGRNQETQYF; DNA: TGTGCCAGCAGCCAAGATGGTAGCGGGAGGAACCAAGAGACCCAGTACTTC
V: TRBV10-3; D: -; size: few; J: TRBJ1-1; CDR3: CAISEGQLNTEAFF; DNA: TGTGCCATCAGTGAGGGACAGCTGAACACTGAAGCTTTCTTT
V: TRBV11-2; D: -; size: -; J: TRBJ2-5; CDR3: CASSPAWETQYF; DNA: TGTGCCAGCAGCCCCGCGTGGGAGACCCAGTACTTC
V: TRBV11-2; D: -; size: -; J: TRBJ2-6; CDR3: CASSLEGTGANVLTF; DNA: TGTGCCAGCAGCTTAGAGGGTACTGGGGCCAACGTCCTGACTTTC
V: TRBV11-2; D: -; size: -; J: TRBJ2-3; CDR3: CASSPGKAQYF; DNA: TGTGCCAGCAGCCCAGGAAAGGCGCAGTATTTT
V: TRBV11-2; D: -; size: many; J: TRBJ1-5; CDR3: CASSPGTSPQHF; DNA: TGTGCCAGCAGCCCAGGGACCTCGCCCCAGCATTTT
V: TRBV6-1; D: TRBD1; size: few; J: TRBJ2-5; CDR3: CASQRGLAETQYF; DNA: TGTGCCAGCCAGAGGGGGCTAGCAGAGACCCAGTACTTC
V: TRBV7-9; D: -; size: -; J: TRBJ1-2; CDR3: CASSFSSGGYGYTF; DNA: TGTGCCAGCAGCTTCAGTAGTGGAGGCTATGGCTACACCTTC
V: TRBV11-1; D: -; size: few; J: TRBJ1-1; CDR3: CASGPDGVNTEAFF; DNA: TGTGCCAGCGGACCCGACGGCGTAAATACTGAAGCTTTCTTT
V: TRBV6-1; D: TRBD1; size: once; J: TRBJ2-1; CDR3: CASSWTGLYNEQFF; DNA: TGTGCCAGCTCCTGGACAGGGTTGTACAATGAGCAGTTCTTC
V: TRBV19; D: -; size: -; J: TRBJ1-4; CDR3: CASTRIRDEGNEKLFF; DNA: TGTGCCAGTACTAGGATCCGGGACGAAGGAAATGAAAAACTGTTTTTT
V: TRBV10-3; D: TRBD1; size: -; J: TRBJ1-2; CDR3: CAISADREDGYTF; DNA: TGTGCCATCAGTGCCGACAGGGAGGATGGCTACACCTTC
V: TRBV12-3/TRBV12-4; D: -; size: -; J: TRBJ2-7; CDR3: CASTQEGSTQYF; DNA: TGTGCCAGCACCCAGGAGGGGAGTACGCAGTACTTC
V: TRBV28; D: -; size: -; J: TRBJ2-7; CDR3: CASSFRAPYEQYF; DNA: TGTGCCAGCAGTTTCAGAGCTCCCTACGAGCAGTACTTC
V: TRBV12-3/TRBV12-4; D: TRBD1; size: few; J: TRBJ1-2; CDR3: CASSLARRQGGGYTF; DNA: TGTGCCAGCAGTTTAGCGCGGCGTCAGGGGGGTGGCTACACCTTC
V: TRBV27; D: TRBD2; size: once; J: TRBJ2-7; CDR3: CASSTRLAGAYEQYF; DNA: TGTGCCAGCAGCACCCGACTAGCGGGAGCCTACGAGCAGTACTTC
V: TRBV5-1; D: -; size: once; J: TRBJ1-1; CDR3: CASSFRQGQEAFF; DNA: TGCGCCAGCAGCTTTCGTCAAGGGCAGGAAGCTTTCTTT
V: TRBV20-1; D: -; size: -; J: TRBJ1-5; CDR3: CSADSHNSNQPQHF; DNA: TGCAGTGCGGACAGCCATAATAGCAATCAGCCCCAGCATTTT
V: TRBV5-1; D: -; size: few; J: TRBJ1-2; CDR3: CASSWFSGSPNYGYTF; DNA: TGCGCCAGCAGCTGGTTTTCGGGCAGCCCTAACTATGGCTACACCTTC
V: TRBV19; D: -; size: -; J: TRBJ1-1; CDR3: CASLISGTEAFF; DNA: TGTGCCAGTCTCATTTCGGGCACTGAAGCTTTCTTT
V: TRBV2; D: TRBD2; size: few; J: TRBJ2-7; CDR3: CASSESSGHLYEQYF; DNA: TGTGCCAGCAGTGAAAGTAGCGGGCACCTCTACGAGCAGTACTTC
V: TRBV12-3/TRBV12-4; D: -; size: many; J: TRBJ1-5; CDR3: CASKDTYSNQPQHF; DNA: TGTGCCAGCAAGGACACTTATAGCAATCAGCCCCAGCATTTT